Each of the 27 T cell receptor beta chains below was sequenced from the same sample in a study of blood T cell repertoires in COVID-19. Profiling relied on immunoSEQ multiplex PCR, and the TCRdb table lists in-frame clones only, not all of them. This sample has more than 85,000 clones, with 70% to 90% found just once. Sequencing was carried out using peripheral blood. These receptors were obtained from a woman in her fifties or sixties with acute or convalescent COVID-19.

The chain combines TRBV14 with TRBJ2-1; D unclear. The CDR3 is 15 residues long. With 2 bases removed from V and 8 bases from J, the gap between germline ends came to 16 bases. Germline V gene data show CDR1 as SGHDN and CDR2 as FVKESK. The CDR3 sequence: CASSQRGRARHEQFF. The CDR3 DNA sequence: TGTGCCAGCAGCCAACGTGGCAGAGCTAGGCATGAGCAGTTCTTC.

Comment on this clone: At one end the junction does not follow the germline gene, possibly because of a read error. The chain carries TRBV11-2 and TRBJ1-2; D is uncertain. Germline assignment: CDR1 SGHAT and CDR2 FQNNGV. The CDR3 contains 12 residues. The CDR3 bases are TGTGCCAGCAGCTTAGATGGTTCGACTACAAGTTTC. Its translation: CASSLDGSTTSF.

The chain has TRBV5-5 and TRBJ1-3, with D possibly TRBD1 on 6 matching bases. The CDR3 covers 16 residues. Trimming pared 4 bases from V and 4 bases from J, leaving 18 bases between. Germline CDR1 SGHKS, CDR2 YYEKEE (reference sequence). CDR3 sequence: CASSVGTINKGNTIYF. The CDR3 DNA is TGTGCCAGCAGCGTAGGGACAATTAACAAAGGAAACACCATATATTTT.

The rearrangement uses TRBV9 and TRBJ2-5; 7 nucleotides agree with TRBD1. The germline CDR1 and CDR2 sequences are SGDLS and YYNGEE. The CDR3 extends over 16 amino acids. V lost 4 bases to trimming and J lost 4 bases; unmatched junction nucleotides: 13. In nucleotides, the CDR3 is TGTGCCAGCAGCTCCATGACAGGGCCTTGGAGAGAGACCCAGTACTTC. Translation: CASSSMTGPWRETQYF.

This clone has a handful of counts. J is TRBJ2-7 and V is TRBV6-2 or TRBV6-3; weak D call: TRBD1 (6 bases). This CDR3 is built from 15 residues. CDR1 is MNHEY and CDR2 is SVGEGT in the germline V gene. V lost 3 bases and J 3 bases, leaving 15 bases between the germline ends. The CDR3 spells CASSYRGQQFYEQYF. The CDR3, as DNA: TGTGCCAGCAGTTATCGTGGACAGCAATTCTACGAGCAGTACTTC.

This clone was recorded only once. The chain couples TRBV10-3 to TRBJ1-4, with D tentatively TRBD1 (6 bases). The CDR3 contains 12 residues. In germline, CDR1 is ENHRY, CDR2 SYGVKD. Trimming took off 6 bases at V and 8 bases at J, with 10 bases between the two ends. CDR3 in DNA: TGTGCCATCAGCCCCGGGACAGAAAAACTGTTTTTT. Its protein is CAISPGTEKLFF.

The chain employs TRBV28 and TRBJ1-2; D may be TRBD1 (6 bases). V lost 6 bases, J lost 5 bases, and 16 bases lay in between. The CDR3 runs to 14 residues. CDR1 MDHEN and CDR2 SYDVKM come from the germline V gene. CDR3 region: CASSQTGRGYGYTF. CDR3 bases: TGTGCCAGCAGCCAAACAGGGAGGGGGTATGGCTACACCTTC.

In DNA form, the CDR3 reads TGTGCCGGATTTCTCTGCGGGGATGAGCAGTTCTTC. Translated: CAGFLCGDEQFF. The chain carries TRBV6-4 and TRBJ2-1; tentatively, D is TRBD2 (6 bases). The CDR3 totals 12 residues. CDR1 and CDR2 from the germline V gene are MRHNA and SNTAGT. Trimming took off 11 bases at V and 8 bases at J, with 16 bases between the two ends.

V is TRBV5-1 and J is TRBJ2-7, with unresolved D. Germline CDR1 is SGHRS and CDR2 is YFSETQ. This CDR3 spans 13 amino acids. The ends were cut back, 0 bases at V and 2 bases at J, with 6 bases in the middle. CDR3 protein: CASSLVRPYEQYF. In DNA, the CDR3 is TGCGCCAGCAGCTTGGTGAGGCCCTACGAGCAGTACTTC. The full variable domain, rest sourced from reference TRBV5-1 and TRBJ2-7, is KAGVTQTPRYLIKTRGQQVTLSCSPISGHRSVSWYQQTPGQGLQFLFEYFSETQRNKGNFPGRFSGRQFSNSRSEMNVSTLELGDSALYLCASSLVRPYEQYFGPGTRLTVT.

This chain joins TRBV9 and TRBJ2-7; 7 bases are shared with TRBD2. The V and J ends lost 4 bases and 1 base, in that order; junction bases with no gene match: 2. CDR1 is SGDLS and CDR2 is YYNGEE in the germline V gene. The CDR3 is 13 residues long. The CDR3 here is CASSSGGSYEQYF. The CDR3 DNA sequence: TGTGCCAGCAGCTCCGGGGGGTCCTACGAGCAGTACTTC.

V and J are TRBV19 and TRBJ2-3; D gene uncertain. V was cut by 5 bases and J by 2 bases, with 17 bases left in between. Germline values: CDR1 LNHDA, CDR2 SQIVND (reference sequence). This CDR3 region has 16 residues. The CDR3 sequence: CASSSQTLRSTDTQYF. DNA for the CDR3: TGTGCCAGTAGTTCACAGACCCTCCGTTCCACAGATACGCAGTATTTT.

The chain uses TRBV15 and TRBJ2-7; 7 bases line up with TRBD2. The CDR3 is made up of 16 amino acids. Germline CDR1 LNHNV, CDR2 YYDKDF (reference sequence). Trimming cost V 3 bases and J 3 bases; bases outside gene matches: 11. CDR3 nucleotide sequence: TGTGCCACCAGCAGCCCGCCTGGGCGGGGGAACTACGAGCAGTACTTC. Residues: CATSSPPGRGNYEQYF.

The rearrangement links TRBV28 to TRBJ1-5, with a possible D match to TRBD1 (6 bases). V lost 5 bases and J lost 8, with 22 bases in between. The germline gives CDR1 MDHEN, CDR2 SYDVKM. The CDR3 length is 16 residues. The CDR3, as DNA: TGTGCCAGCAGTCAGGGTCTCCAGGGGAGTAACAAGCCCCAGCATTTT. This translates into CASSQGLQGSNKPQHF.

V usage is TRBV9 and J usage is TRBJ1-6, with D possibly TRBD1 on 5 matching bases. Germline-derived CDR1 and CDR2 are SGDLS and YYNGEE. The V end lost 2 bases, the J end lost 8 bases, and 17 bases lay between the germline ends. The CDR3 is made up of 16 amino acids. The chain's CDR3 is CASSVGPGLAHSPLHF. The CDR3 coding sequence is TGTGCCAGCAGCGTCGGACCGGGACTCGCGCATTCACCCCTCCACTTT. The full variable domain, completed using reference TRBV9 and TRBJ1-6, is DSGVTQTPKHLITATGQRVTLRCSPRSGDLSVYWYQQSLDQGLQFLIQYYNGEERAKGNILERFSAQQFPDLHSELNLSSLELGDSALYFCASSVGPGLAHSPLHFGNGTRLTVT.

The chain recombines TRBV9 with TRBJ2-7, with D uncertain. V was clipped by 2 bases and J by 0 bases, with 9 bases between them. CDR3 length: 14 amino acids. Germline V gene sequence: CDR1 SGDLS, CDR2 YYNGEE. The CDR3 loop is CASSVSAASYEQYF. CDR3 nucleotide sequence: TGTGCCAGCAGCGTCTCGGCGGCCTCCTACGAGCAGTACTTC.

V usage is TRBV7-3 and J usage is TRBJ2-1, with 9 nucleotides matching TRBD2. The CDR3 runs to 15 residues. Losses at the gene ends were 2 bases for V and 5 bases for J; bases not matched to a gene: 4. Germline CDR1 and CDR2: SGHTA and FQGTGA. The CDR3 loop reads CASSLGGLANNEQFF. The CDR3 nucleotides read TGTGCCAGCAGCTTAGGTGGACTAGCGAACAATGAGCAGTTCTTC.

The V and J genes are TRBV29-1 and TRBJ1-5; D ambiguous. V shed 4 bases and J shed 0 bases, with 7 bases lying between them. The CDR3 runs to 13 residues. Looked up from germline, CDR1 is SQVTM and CDR2 is ANQGSEA. The CDR3 DNA follows: TGCAGCGTTGCTGCGAATAGCAATCAGCCCCAGCATTTT. The encoded protein is CSVAANSNQPQHF.

This clone was seen a single time. The chain uses TRBV28 and TRBJ1-1, with TRBD1 as a possible D gene (6 bases). CDR1 and CDR2 (germline): MDHEN, SYDVKM. V was trimmed by 6 bases and J by 1 base, leaving 12 bases between them. The CDR3 runs to 14 residues. In nucleotides, the CDR3 is TGTGCCAGCAGGGACAGCAGAACGAACACTGAAGCTTTCTTT. Its translation: CASRDSRTNTEAFF. Full variable domain (missing parts from reference TRBV28 and TRBJ1-1): DVKVTQSSRYLVKRTGEKVFLECVQDMDHENMFWYRQDPGLGLRLIYFSYDVKMKEKGDIPEGYSVSREKKERFSLILESASTNQTSMYLCASRDSRTNTEAFFGQGTRLTVV.

The chain combines TRBV6-5 with TRBJ1-5, with 7 bases aligning to TRBD1. With V trimmed by 6 bases and J by 3 bases, 8 bases remained unmatched. Germline V CDR1 and CDR2: MNHEY, SVGAGI. CDR3 length: 15 residues. The CDR3 DNA follows: TGTGCCAGCAGCAAGGACAGGAGAAACAATCAGCCCCAGCATTTT. Amino acids: CASSKDRRNNQPQHF.

The chain recombines TRBV4-3 with TRBJ1-1; no reliable D call. The V gene lost 4 bases and the J gene lost 11 bases, with 11 bases spanning the gap. From germline, CDR1 is LGHNA and CDR2 YSLEER. This CDR3 has 11 amino acids. CDR3 loop: CASSPRVEAFF. The CDR3 nucleotides read TGCGCCAGCAGCCCCCGGGTGGAGGCTTTCTTT.

This clone has just one count. The rearrangement links TRBV6-1 to TRBJ2-3; possibly TRBD1 for D (6 bases). The CDR3 has 14 amino acids. V was trimmed by 3 bases and J by 6 bases, leaving 13 bases between them. CDR1 and CDR2 from the germline V gene are MNHNS and SASEGT. Written as DNA, the CDR3 is TGTGCCAGCAGTGAGGTGGGGGCTTCGGATACGCAGTATTTT. This gives the protein CASSEVGASDTQYF.

This chain joins TRBV3-1 (or the pseudogene TRBV3-2) and TRBJ2-5, with a weak D call TRBD1 (7 bases). The V gene lost 0 bases and the J gene lost 4 bases, with 12 bases spanning the gap. This CDR3 contains 15 residues. Germline lookup yields CDR1 LGHDT and CDR2 YNNKEL (reference sequence). CDR3 sequence reads: CASSQDAGGPETQYF. CDR3 coding DNA: TGTGCCAGCAGCCAAGATGCAGGGGGGCCAGAGACCCAGTACTTC.

This chain links TRBV6-6 with TRBJ1-5, with D perhaps matching TRBD1 (6 bases). Per germline, CDR1 MNHNY and CDR2 SVGAGI (reference sequence). There are 15 residues in the CDR3. V lost 7 bases to trimming and J lost 0 bases, with 13 bases between them. DNA of the CDR3: TGTGCCAGCACGCAGGGGTCCCTTAGCAATCAGCCCCAGCATTTT. Its protein is CASTQGSLSNQPQHF.

This clone was detected only a few times. The chain uses TRBV7-9 and TRBJ1-6; D unresolved. With 6 bases removed from V and 6 bases from J, the gap between germline ends came to 3 bases. CDR3 length: 11 residues. Germline assignment: CDR1 SEHNR and CDR2 FQNEAQ (reference sequence). The CDR3 reads CASSRNSPLHF. The CDR3 DNA reads as TGTGCCAGCAGTCGTAATTCACCCCTCCACTTT.

The chain employs TRBV30 and TRBJ2-1; D might be TRBD2 (6 bases). The germline gives CDR1 GTSNPN, CDR2 SVGIG (reference sequence). The CDR3 extends over 13 amino acids. Trimming removed 6 bases at V and 3 bases at J, with 12 bases between. The CDR3 DNA reads as TGTGCCTGTTTAATGGAGGGCTACAATGAGCAGTTCTTC. It specifies CACLMEGYNEQFF.

The chain uses TRBV28 and TRBJ2-5, with TRBD2 matching over 9 bases. Germline V gives CDR1 MDHEN, CDR2 SYDVKM. CDR3 size: 16 residues. V gave up 8 bases and J gave up 7 bases; unmatched junction bases: 17. The CDR3, as DNA: TGTGCCAGCGGCAATCCCTCCTTAGCGGGAGTGGGGACCCAGTACTTC. Residues: CASGNPSLAGVGTQYF. Full variable domain (rest looked up from reference TRBV28 and TRBJ2-5): DVKVTQSSRYLVKRTGEKVFLECVQDMDHENMFWYRQDPGLGLRLIYFSYDVKMKEKGDIPEGYSVSREKKERFSLILESASTNQTSMYLCASGNPSLAGVGTQYFGPGTRLLVL.

The chain recombines TRBV6-5 with TRBJ2-3; a possible D gene is TRBD1 (7 bases). Germline CDR1 is MNHEY and CDR2 is SVGAGI. Trimming removed 6 bases at V and 3 bases at J, with 13 bases between. The CDR3 contains 14 residues. The CDR3 coding sequence is TGTGCCAGCAGGACAGGGAGGTCGACAGATACGCAGTATTTT. Protein product: CASRTGRSTDTQYF.